This TCR beta chain was observed in a study of CD8 T cells in ankylosing spondylitis. This clonotype was observed a handful of times. One entry per CDR3 protein, called by TCRdb with MiXCR from the 5' RACE reads. This sample has 300,000 to 350,000 distinct CDR3 sequences, with around 20% found just once. The germline V and J ends were trimmed by 6 bases and 1 base, with 5 bases remaining between them. Germline assignment: CDR1 SGHRS and CDR2 YFSETQ. There are 13 residues in the CDR3. This TCR derives from a female donor with ankylosing spondylitis or in good health (not recorded which). Sequencing was carried out using blood, either unsorted or a sorted T cell fraction (not recorded which). V is TRBV5-1 and J is TRBJ2-6; D gene ambiguous. CDR3 in DNA: TGCGCCAGCACCCTATCTGGGGCCAACGTCCTGACTTTC. Amino acids: CASTLSGANVLTF.